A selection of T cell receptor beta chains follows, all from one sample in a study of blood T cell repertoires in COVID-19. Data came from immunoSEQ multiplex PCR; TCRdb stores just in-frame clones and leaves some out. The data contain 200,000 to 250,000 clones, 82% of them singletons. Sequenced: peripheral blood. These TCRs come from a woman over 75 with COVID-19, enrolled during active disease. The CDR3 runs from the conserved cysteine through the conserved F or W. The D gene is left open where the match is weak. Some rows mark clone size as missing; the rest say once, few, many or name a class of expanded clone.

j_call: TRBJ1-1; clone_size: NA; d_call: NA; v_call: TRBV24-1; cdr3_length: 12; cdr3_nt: TGTGCCACCAGAAGCGGCTTTGGGGAAGCTTTCTTT; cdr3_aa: CATRSGFGEAFF
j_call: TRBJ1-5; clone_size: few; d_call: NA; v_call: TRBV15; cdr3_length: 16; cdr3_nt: TGTGCCACCAGCAGAGACGGCGGTTATAGCAATCAGCCCCAGCATTTT; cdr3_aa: CATSRDGGYSNQPQHF
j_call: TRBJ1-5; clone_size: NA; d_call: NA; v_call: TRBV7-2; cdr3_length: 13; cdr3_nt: TGTGCCAGCAGCTTAGGAACGGGTCTGCCGGAGCATTTT; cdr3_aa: CASSLGTGLPEHF
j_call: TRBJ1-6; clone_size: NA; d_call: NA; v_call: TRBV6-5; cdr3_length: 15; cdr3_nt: TGTGCCAGCAGTCCCGTCAGGGGAGCGGGATCACCCCTCCACTTT; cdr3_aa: CASSPVRGAGSPLHF
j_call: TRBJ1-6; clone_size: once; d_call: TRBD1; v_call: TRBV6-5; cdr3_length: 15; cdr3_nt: TGTGCCAGCAGTTACTCGACAGGGGATACTTCACCCCTCCACTTT; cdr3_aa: CASSYSTGDTSPLHF
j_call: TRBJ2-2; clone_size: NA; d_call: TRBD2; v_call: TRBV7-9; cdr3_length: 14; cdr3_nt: TGTGCCAGCAGCTTAAGCGGGGGCACCGGGGAGCTGTTTTTT; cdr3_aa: CASSLSGGTGELFF
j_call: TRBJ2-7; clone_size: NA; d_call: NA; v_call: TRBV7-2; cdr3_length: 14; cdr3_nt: TGTGCCAGCAGCTTTGGGCTAGCCAACTTGGAGCAGTACTTC; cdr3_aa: CASSFGLANLEQYF
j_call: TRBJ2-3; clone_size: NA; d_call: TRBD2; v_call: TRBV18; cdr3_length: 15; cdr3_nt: TGTGCCAGCTCCCTCACTAGCGGGGGCACAGATACGCAGTATTTT; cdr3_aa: CASSLTSGGTDTQYF
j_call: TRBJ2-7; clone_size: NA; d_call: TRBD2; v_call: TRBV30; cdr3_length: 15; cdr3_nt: TGTGCCTGGATGGATCGGACTAGCGGATCCTACGAGCAGTACTTC; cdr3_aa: CAWMDRTSGSYEQYF
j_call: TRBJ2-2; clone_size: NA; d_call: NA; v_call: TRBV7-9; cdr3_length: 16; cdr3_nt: TGTGCCAGCAGCTTATGGGGGGTCGCGAACACCGGGGAGCTGTTTTTT; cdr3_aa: CASSLWGVANTGELFF
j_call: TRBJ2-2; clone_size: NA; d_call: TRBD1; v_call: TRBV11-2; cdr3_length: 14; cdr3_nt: TGTGCCAGCAGCTTCGTACAGGGGGCCGGGGAGCTGTTTTTT; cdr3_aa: CASSFVQGAGELFF
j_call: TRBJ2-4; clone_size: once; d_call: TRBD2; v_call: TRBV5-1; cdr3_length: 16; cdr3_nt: TGCGCCAGCAGCTTGGGTGATACTGGGGAGGGAAACATTCAGTACTTC; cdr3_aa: CASSLGDTGEGNIQYF
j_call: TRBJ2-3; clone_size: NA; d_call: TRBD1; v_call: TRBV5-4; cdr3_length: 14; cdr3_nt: TGTGCCAGCAGCCCGGGACAGGGTACAGATACGCAGTATTTT; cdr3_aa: CASSPGQGTDTQYF